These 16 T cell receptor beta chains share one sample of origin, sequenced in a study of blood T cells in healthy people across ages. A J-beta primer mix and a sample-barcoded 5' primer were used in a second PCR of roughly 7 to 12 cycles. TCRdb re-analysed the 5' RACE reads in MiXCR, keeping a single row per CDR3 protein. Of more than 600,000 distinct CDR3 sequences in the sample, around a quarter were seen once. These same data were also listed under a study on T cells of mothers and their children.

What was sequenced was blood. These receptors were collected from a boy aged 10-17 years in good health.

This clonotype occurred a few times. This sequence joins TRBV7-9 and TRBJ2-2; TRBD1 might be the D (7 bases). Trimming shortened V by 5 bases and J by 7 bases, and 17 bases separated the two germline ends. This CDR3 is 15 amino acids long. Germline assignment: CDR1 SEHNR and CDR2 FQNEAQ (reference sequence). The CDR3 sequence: CASSPRDSEGGELFF. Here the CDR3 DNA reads TGTGCCAGCAGCCCGCGGGACAGCGAGGGCGGGGAGCTGTTTTTT.

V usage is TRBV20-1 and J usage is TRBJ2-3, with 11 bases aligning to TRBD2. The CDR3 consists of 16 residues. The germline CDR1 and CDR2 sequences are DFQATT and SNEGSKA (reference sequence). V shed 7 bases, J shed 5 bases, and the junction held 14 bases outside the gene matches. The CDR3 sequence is CSELDLAGGYGDTQYF. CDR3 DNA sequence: TGCAGTGAATTAGATCTAGCGGGAGGCTATGGAGATACGCAGTATTTT.

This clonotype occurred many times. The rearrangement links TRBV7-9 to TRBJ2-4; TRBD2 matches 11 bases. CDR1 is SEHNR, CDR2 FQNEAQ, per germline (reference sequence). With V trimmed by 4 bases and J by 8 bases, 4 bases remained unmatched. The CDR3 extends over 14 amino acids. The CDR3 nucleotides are TGTGCCAGCAGCTCCGGGACTAGCGGAGACATTCAGTACTTC. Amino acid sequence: CASSSGTSGDIQYF.

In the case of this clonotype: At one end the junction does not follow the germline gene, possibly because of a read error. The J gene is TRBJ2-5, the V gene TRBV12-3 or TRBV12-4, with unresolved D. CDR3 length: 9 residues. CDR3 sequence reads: CASSDPPTF. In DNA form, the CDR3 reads TGTGCCAGCAGCGATCCCCCCACCTTC.

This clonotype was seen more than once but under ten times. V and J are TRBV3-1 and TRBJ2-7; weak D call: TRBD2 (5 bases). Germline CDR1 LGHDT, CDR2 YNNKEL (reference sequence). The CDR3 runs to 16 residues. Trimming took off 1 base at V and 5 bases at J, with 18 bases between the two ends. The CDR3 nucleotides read TGTGCCAGCAGCCAAGTGGGAAGGAGGCGCTTTCACGAGCAGTACTTC. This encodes CASSQVGRRRFHEQYF.

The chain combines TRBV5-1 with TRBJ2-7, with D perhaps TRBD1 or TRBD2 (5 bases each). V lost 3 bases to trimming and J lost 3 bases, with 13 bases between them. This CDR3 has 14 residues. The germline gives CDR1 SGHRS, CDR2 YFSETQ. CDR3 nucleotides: TGCGCCAGCAGCTCCGGGACGCCTCTCTACGAGCAGTACTTC. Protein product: CASSSGTPLYEQYF.

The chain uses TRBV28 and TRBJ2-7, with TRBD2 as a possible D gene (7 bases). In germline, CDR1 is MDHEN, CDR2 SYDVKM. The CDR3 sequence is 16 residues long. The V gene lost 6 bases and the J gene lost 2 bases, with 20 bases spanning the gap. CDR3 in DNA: TGTGCCAGCAGATTTGGGGGGGGGGCCGGGGCCTACGAGCAGTACTTC. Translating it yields CASRFGGGAGAYEQYF.

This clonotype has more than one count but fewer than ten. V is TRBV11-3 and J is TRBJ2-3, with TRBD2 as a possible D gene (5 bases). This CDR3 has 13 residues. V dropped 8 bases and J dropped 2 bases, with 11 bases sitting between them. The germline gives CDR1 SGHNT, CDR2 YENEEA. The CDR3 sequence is CASREDSTDTQYF. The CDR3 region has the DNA TGTGCCAGCCGCGAGGACTCCACAGATACGCAGTATTTT. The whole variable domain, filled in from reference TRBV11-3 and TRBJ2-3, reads EAGVVQSPRYKIIEKKQPVAFWCNPISGHNTLYWYLQNLGQGPELLIRYENEEAVDDSQLPKDRFSAERLKGVDSTLKIQPAELGDSAVYLCASREDSTDTQYFGPGTRLTVL.

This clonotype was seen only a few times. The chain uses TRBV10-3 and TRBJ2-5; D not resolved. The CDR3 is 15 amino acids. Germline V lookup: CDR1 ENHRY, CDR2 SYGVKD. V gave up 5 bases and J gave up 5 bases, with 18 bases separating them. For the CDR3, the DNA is TGTGCCATCAGTCCGGTCCCTGGAGCCCGGGAGACCCAGTACTTC. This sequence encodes CAISPVPGARETQYF.

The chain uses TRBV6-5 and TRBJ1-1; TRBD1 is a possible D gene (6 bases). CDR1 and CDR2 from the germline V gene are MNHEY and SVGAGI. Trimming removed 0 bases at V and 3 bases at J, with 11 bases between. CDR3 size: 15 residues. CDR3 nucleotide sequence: TGTGCCAGCAGTTACTCTGGGGGGCCGCACACTGAAGCTTTCTTT. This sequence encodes CASSYSGGPHTEAFF.

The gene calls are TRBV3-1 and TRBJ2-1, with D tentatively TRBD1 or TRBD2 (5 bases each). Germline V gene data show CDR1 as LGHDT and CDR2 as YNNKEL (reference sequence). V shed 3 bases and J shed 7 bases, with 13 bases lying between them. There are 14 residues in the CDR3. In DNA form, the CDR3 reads TGTGCCAGCAGCCAGGGAGTGGGGCTTAATGAGCAGTTCTTC. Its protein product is CASSQGVGLNEQFF.

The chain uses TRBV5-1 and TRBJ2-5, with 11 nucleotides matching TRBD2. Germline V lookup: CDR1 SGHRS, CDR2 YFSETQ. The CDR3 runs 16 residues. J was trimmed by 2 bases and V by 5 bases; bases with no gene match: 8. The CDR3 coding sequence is TGCGCCAGCAGGTCCGGGACTAGCGGCGAACAAGAGACCCAGTACTTC. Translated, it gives CASRSGTSGEQETQYF.

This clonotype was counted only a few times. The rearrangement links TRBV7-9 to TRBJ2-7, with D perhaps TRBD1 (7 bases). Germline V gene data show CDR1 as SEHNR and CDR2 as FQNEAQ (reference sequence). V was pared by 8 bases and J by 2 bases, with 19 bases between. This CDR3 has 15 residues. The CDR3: CASGEGRGATYEQYF. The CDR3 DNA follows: TGTGCCAGCGGCGAGGGCAGGGGGGCAACCTACGAGCAGTACTTC.

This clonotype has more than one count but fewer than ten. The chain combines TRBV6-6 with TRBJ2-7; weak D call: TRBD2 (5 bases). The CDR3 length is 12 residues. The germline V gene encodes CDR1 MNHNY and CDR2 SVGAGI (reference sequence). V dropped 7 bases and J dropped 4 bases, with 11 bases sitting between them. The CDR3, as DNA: TGTGCCAGCAACTCTGAGGGTTACGAGCAGTACTTC. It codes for CASNSEGYEQYF.

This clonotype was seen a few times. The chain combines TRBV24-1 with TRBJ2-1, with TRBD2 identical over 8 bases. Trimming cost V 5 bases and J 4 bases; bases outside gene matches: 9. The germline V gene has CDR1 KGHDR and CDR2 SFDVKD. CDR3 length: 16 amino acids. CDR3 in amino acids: CATSGPGLGIYNEQFF. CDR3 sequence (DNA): TGTGCCACCAGTGGGCCGGGACTAGGAATTTACAATGAGCAGTTCTTC.

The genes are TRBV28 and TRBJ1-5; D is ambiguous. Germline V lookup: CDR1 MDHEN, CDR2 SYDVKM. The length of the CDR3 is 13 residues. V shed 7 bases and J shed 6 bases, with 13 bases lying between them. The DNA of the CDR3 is TGTGCCAGCATTGCTGGGAGTTTTCAGCCCCAGCATTTT. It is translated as CASIAGSFQPQHF.